This TCR beta chain was profiled in a study of regulatory and conventional T cells in RAG deficiency. Study findings and constraints: In Omenn syndrome, Treg and Tconv repertoires overlapped >85%.

The CDR3 covers 13 residues. Germline loops: CDR1 MGHRA, CDR2 YSYEKL. The junction had 2 bases not matched to a gene; V was cut back by 3 bases and J by 5 bases. The table came from immunoSEQ multiplex PCR; TCRdb's copy has only in-frame clones and leaves some out. Among more than 20,000 clones listed, 93% were seen once. The sorted conventional CD4+ T cells were CD25-low and CD127-high, with genomic DNA sequenced. On this clone itself: Its antigen is still unknown.

This sample also belongs to another study, concerning regulatory T cells. This second study notes: Primers: 52 TRBV forward and 13 TRBJ reverse.

The sequence came from a human donor in good health. The chain employs TRBV4-1 and TRBJ2-5, with 8 bases that match TRBD1. The sequenced sample was CD4+ T cells sorted from blood. The CDR3 DNA reads as TGCGCCAGCAGCCAGAGGACAGGGGAGACCCAGTACTTC. It codes for CASSQRTGETQYF.